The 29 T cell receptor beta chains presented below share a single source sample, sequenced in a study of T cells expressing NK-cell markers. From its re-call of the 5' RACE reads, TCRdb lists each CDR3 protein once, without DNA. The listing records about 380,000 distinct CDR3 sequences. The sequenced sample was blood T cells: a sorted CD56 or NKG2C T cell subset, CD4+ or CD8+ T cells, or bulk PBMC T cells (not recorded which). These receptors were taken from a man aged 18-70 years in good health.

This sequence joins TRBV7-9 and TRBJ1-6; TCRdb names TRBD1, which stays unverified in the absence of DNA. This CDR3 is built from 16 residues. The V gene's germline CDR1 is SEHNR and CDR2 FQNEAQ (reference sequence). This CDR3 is CASSIASGGYNSPLHF.

The CDR3 is CASSQGDRPAYGYTF. This chain links TRBV4-2 with TRBJ1-2; TCRdb calls TRBD1, which cannot be checked without DNA. Germline loops: CDR1 LGHNA, CDR2 YNFKEQ. The CDR3 has 15 residues.

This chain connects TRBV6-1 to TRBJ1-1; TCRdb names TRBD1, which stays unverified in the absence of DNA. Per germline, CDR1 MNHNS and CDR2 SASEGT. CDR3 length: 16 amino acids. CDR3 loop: CASRDRDLKWDTEAFF.

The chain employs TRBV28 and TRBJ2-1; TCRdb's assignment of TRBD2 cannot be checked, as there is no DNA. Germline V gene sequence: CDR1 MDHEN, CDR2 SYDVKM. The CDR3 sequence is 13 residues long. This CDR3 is CASTRLGRNEQFF.

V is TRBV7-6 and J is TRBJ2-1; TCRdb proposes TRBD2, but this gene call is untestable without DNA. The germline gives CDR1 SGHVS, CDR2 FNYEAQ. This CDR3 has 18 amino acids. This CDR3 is CASSLESRLAGAGNEQFF.

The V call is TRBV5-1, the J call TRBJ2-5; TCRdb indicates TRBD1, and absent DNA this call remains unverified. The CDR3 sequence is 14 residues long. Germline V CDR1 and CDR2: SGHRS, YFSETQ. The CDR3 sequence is CASRTQGTQETQYF.

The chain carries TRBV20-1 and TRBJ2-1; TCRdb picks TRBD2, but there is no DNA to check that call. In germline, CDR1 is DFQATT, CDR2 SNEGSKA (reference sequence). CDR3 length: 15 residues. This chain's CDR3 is CSAQRGSGLYNEQFF.

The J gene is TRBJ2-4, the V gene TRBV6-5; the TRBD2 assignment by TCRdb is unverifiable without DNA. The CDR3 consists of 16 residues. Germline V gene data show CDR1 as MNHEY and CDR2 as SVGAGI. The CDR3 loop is CASSYTSGGGKNIQYF.

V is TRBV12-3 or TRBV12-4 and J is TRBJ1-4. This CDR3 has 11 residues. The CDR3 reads CASSVLDQLFF.

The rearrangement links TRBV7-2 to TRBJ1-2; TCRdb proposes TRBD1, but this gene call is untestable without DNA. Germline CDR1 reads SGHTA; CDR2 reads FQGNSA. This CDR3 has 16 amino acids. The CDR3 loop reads CASSLYTRDRELGYTF.

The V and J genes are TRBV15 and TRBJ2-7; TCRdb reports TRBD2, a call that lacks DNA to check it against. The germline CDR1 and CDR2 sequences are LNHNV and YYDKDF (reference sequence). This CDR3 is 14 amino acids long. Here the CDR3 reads CATSRTSGSYEQYF.

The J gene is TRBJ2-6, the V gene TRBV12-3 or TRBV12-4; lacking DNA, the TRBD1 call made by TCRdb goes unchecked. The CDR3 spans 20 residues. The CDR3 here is CASSFPRTGDVPSGANVLTF.

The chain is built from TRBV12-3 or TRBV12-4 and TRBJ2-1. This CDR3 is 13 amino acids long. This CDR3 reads CASSFRPYNEQFF.

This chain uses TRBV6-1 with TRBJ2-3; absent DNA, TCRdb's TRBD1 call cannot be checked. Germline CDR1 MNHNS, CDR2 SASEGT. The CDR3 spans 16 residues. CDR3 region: CASRKTGGGGTDTQYF.

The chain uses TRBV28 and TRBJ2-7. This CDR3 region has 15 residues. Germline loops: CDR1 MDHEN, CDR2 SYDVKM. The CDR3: CASKVDTHYLYEQYF.

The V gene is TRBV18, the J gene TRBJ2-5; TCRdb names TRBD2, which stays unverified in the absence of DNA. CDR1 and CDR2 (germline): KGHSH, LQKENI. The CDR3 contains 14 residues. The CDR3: CASSPLERKETQYF.

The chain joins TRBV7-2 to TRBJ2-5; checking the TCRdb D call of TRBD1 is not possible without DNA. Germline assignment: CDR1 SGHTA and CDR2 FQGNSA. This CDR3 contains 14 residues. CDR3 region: CASSFVAGRETQYF.

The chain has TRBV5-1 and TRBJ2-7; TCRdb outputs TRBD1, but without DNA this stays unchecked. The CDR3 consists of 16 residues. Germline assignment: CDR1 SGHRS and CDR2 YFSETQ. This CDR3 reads CASSLIGTGSFDEQYF.

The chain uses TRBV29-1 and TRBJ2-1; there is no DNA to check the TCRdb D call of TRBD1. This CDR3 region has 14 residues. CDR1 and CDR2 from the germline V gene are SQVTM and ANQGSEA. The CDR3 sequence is CSVGGTGNYNEQFF.

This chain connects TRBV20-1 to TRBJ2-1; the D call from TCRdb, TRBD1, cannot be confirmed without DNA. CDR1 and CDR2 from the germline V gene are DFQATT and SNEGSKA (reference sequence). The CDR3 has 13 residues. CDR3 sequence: CSARAITGNEQFF.

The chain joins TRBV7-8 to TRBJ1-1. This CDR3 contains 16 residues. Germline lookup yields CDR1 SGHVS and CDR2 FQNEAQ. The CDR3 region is CASSRELGRRYTEAFF.

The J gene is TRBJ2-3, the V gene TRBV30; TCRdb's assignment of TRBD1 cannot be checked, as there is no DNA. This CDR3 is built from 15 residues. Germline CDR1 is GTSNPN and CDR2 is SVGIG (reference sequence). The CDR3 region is CAWSQGSQGTDTQYF.

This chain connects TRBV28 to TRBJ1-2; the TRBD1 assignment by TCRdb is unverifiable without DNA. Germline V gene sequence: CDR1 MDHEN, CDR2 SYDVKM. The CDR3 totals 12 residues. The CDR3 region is CAWGLLSYGYTF.

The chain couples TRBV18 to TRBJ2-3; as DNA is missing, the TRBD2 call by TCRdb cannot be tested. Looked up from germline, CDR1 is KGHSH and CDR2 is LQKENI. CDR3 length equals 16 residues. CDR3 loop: CASSPVLAVTTDTQYF. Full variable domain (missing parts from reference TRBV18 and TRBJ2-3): NAGVMQNPRHLVRRRGQEARLRCSPMKGHSHVYWYRQLPEEGLKFMVYLQKENIIDESGMPKERFSAEFPKEGPSILRIQQVVRGDSAAYFCASSPVLAVTTDTQYFGPGTRLTVL.

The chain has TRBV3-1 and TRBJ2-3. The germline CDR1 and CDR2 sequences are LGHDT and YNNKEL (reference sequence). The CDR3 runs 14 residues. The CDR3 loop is CASSQAGTEDTQYF.

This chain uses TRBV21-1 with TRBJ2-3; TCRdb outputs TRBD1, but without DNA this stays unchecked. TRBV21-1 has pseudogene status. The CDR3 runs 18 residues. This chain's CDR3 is CASSKGDARGNYTDTQYF.

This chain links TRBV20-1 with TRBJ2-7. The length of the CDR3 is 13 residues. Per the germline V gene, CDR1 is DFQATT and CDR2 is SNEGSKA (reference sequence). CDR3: CSAGVYIGYEQYF.

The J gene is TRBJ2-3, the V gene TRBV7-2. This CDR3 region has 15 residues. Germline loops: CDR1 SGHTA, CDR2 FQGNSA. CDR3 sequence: CASSRRKVSTDTQYF. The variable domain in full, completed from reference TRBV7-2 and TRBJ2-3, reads GAGVSQSPSNKVTEKGKDVELRCDPISGHTALYWYRQSLGQGLEFLIYFQGNSAPDKSGLPSDRFSAERTGGSVSTLTIQRTQQEDSAVYLCASSRRKVSTDTQYFGPGTRLTVL.

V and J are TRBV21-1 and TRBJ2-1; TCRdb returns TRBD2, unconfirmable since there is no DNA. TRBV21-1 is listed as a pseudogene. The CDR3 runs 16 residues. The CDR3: CASSKTGTSGGDEQFF.